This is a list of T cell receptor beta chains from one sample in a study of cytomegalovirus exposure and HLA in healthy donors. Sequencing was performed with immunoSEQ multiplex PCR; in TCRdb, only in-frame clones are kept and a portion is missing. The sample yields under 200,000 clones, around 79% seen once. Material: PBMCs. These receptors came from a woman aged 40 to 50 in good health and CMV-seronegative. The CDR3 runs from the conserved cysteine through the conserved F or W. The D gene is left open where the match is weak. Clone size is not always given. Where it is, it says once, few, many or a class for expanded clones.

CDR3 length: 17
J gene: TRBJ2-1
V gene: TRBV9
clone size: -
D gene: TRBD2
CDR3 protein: CASSGRTSGFSYNEQFF
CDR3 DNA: TGTGCCAGCAGCGGTAGGACTAGCGGTTTTTCCTACAATGAGCAGTTCTTC

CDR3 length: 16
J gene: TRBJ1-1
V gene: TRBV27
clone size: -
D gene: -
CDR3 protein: CASSYFPPQGNTEAFF
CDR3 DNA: TGTGCCAGCAGTTACTTCCCCCCACAGGGAAACACTGAAGCTTTCTTT

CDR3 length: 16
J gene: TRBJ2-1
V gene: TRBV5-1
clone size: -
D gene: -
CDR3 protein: CASTKSGSTSYNEQFF
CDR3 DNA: TGCGCCAGCACCAAAAGCGGGTCCACCTCCTACAATGAGCAGTTCTTC

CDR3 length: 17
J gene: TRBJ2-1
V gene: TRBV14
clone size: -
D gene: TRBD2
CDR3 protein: CASSQVGLADSYNEQFF
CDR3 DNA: TGTGCCAGCAGCCAAGTGGGTCTAGCGGACTCCTACAATGAGCAGTTCTTC

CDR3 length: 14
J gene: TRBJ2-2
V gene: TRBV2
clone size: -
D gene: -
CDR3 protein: CASSEGGYTGELFF
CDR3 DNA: TGTGCCAGCAGTGAAGGGGGCTACACCGGGGAGCTGTTTTTT

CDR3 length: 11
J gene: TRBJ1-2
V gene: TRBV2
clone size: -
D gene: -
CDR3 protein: CARKRGAGYTF
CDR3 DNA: TGTGCCAGGAAAAGGGGTGCCGGCTACACCTTC

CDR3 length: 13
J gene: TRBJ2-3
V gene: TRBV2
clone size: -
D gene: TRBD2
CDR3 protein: CASSPSGGDTQYF
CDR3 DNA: TGTGCCAGCAGTCCTAGCGGGGGAGATACGCAGTATTTT

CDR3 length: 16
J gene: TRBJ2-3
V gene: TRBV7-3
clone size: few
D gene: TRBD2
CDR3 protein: CASSLTGLAVTDTQYF
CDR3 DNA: TGTGCCAGCAGCTTAACGGGACTAGCGGTCACAGATACGCAGTATTTT

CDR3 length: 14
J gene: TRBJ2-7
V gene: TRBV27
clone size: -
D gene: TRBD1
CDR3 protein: CASSHGQGPYEQYF
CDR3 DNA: TGTGCCAGCAGTCACGGACAGGGGCCCTACGAGCAGTACTTC

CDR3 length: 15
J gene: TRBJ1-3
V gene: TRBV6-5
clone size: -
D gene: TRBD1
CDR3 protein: CASRQDRGSGNTIYF
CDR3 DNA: TGTGCCAGCAGACAGGACAGGGGGTCAGGAAACACCATATATTTT

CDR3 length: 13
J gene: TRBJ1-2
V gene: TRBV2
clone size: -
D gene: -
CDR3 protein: CASSDSRDYGYTF
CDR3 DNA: TGTGCCAGCAGTGATTCCAGGGATTATGGCTACACCTTC

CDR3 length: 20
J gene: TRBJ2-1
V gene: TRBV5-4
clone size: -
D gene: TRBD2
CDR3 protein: CASSFFRFLGTSGGSSEQFF
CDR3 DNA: TGTGCCAGCAGCTTTTTTAGGTTTTTGGGGACTAGCGGGGGAAGTAGTGAGCAGTTCTTC

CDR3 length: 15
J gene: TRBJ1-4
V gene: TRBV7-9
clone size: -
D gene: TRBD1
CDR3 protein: CSSSATGGVGEKLFF
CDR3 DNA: TGTTCCAGCAGCGCGACAGGGGGCGTAGGCGAAAAACTGTTTTTT

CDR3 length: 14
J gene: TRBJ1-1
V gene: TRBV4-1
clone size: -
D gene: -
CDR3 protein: CASSRGSLNTEAFF
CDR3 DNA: TGCGCCAGCAGCCGGGGCAGCCTGAACACTGAAGCTTTCTTT

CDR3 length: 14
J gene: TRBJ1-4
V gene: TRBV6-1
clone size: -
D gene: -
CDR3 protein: CASGPGSSNEKLFF
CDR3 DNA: TGTGCCAGCGGGCCGGGATCCTCGAATGAAAAACTGTTTTTT

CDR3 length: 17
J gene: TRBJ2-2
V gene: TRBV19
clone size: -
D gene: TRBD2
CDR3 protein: CASSPWGGGARAGELFF
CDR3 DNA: TGTGCCAGTAGTCCCTGGGGCGGGGGGGCCCGGGCCGGGGAGCTGTTTTTT

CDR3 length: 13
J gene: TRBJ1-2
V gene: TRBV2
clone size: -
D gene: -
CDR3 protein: CASRMSENYGYTF
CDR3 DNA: TGTGCCAGCAGGATGTCAGAAAACTATGGCTACACCTTC

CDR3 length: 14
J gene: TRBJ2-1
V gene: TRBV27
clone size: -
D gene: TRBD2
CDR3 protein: CASSSLGLAGEQFF
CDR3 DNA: TGTGCCAGCAGTTCCCTGGGACTAGCGGGAGAGCAGTTCTTC

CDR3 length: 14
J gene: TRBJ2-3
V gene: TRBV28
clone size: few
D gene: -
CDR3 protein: CASSTLAMGRTQYF
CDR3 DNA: TGTGCCAGCAGTACTCTAGCAATGGGTCGTACGCAGTATTTT

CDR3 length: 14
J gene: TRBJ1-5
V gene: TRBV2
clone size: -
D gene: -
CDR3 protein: CASRVDRYNQPQHF
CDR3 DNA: TGTGCCAGCAGGGTTGACAGATATAATCAGCCCCAGCATTTT

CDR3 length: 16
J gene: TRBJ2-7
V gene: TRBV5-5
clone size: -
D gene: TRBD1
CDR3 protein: CASSLIWDRDTYEQYF
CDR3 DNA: TGTGCCAGCAGCTTAATCTGGGACAGGGACACCTACGAGCAGTACTTC

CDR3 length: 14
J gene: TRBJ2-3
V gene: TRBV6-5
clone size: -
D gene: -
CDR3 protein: CASSATQGTDTQYF
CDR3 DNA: TGTGCCAGCAGCGCTACCCAGGGAACAGATACGCAGTATTTT

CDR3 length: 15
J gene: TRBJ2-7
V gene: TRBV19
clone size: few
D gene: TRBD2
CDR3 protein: CASSIGGGLVGEQYF
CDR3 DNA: TGTGCCAGTAGTATAGGAGGGGGACTAGTAGGCGAGCAGTACTTC

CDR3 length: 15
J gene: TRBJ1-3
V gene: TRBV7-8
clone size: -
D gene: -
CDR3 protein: CASSPTENSGNTIYF
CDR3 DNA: TGTGCCAGCAGCCCGACAGAGAACTCTGGAAACACCATATATTTT

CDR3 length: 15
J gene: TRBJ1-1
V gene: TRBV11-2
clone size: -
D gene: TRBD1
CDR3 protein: CASSPTGTGRTEAFF
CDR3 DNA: TGTGCCAGCAGCCCGACCGGGACAGGGCGCACTGAAGCTTTCTTT

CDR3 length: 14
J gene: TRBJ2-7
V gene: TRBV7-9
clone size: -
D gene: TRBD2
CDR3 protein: CASRGRASSYEQYF
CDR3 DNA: TGTGCCAGCAGGGGGAGGGCGAGCTCCTACGAGCAGTACTTC

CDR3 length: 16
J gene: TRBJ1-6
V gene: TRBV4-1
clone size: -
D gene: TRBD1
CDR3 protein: CASSQSDRGRNSPLHF
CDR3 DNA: TGCGCCAGCAGCCAATCGGACAGGGGGCGTAATTCACCCCTCCACTTT

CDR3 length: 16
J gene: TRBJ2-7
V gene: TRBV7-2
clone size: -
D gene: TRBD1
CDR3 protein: CASSLQGQGSTYEQYF
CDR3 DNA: TGTGCCAGCAGCTTACAGGGACAGGGGAGTACCTACGAGCAGTACTTC

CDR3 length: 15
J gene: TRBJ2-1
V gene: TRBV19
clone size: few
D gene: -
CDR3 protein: CASSISGGEYNEQFF
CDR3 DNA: TGTGCCAGTAGTATTTCCGGGGGAGAGTACAATGAGCAGTTCTTC

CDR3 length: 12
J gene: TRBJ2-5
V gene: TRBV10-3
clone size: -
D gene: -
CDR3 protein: CAISESSGTQYF
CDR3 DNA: TGTGCCATCAGTGAGTCATCGGGGACCCAGTACTTC

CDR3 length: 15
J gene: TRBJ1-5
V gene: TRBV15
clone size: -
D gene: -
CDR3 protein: CATSRDGGGLQPQHF
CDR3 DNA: TGTGCCACCAGCAGAGACGGGGGGGGCCTCCAGCCCCAGCATTTT

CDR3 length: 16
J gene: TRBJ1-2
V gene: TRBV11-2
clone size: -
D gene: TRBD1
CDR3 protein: CASSLTGTGFVYGYTF
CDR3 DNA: TGTGCCAGCAGCCTTACCGGGACAGGGTTCGTCTATGGCTACACCTTC

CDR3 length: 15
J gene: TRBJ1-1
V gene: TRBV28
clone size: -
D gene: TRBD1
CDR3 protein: CASSLQGVGNTEAFF
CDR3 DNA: TGTGCCAGCAGTTTACAGGGGGTCGGTAACACTGAAGCTTTCTTT

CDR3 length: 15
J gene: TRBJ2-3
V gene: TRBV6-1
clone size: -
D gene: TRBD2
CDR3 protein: CASSRLAGAEGTRYF
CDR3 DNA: TGTGCCAGCAGTAGACTAGCGGGGGCCGAGGGTACCAGGTATTTT

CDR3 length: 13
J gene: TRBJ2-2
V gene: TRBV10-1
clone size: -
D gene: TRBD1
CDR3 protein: CASGNRGSGELFF
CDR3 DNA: TGCGCCAGCGGGAACAGGGGAAGCGGGGAGCTGTTTTTT

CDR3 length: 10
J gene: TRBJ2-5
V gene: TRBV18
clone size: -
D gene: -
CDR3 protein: CASSVETQYF
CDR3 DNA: TGTGCCAGCTCCGTTGAGACCCAGTACTTC

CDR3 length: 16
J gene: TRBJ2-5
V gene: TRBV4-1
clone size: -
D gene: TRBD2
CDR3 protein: CASSQDAGGGQETQYF
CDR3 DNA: TGCGCCAGCAGCCAAGATGCGGGGGGCGGCCAAGAGACCCAGTACTTC

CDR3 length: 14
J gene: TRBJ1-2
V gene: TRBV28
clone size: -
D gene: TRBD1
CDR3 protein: CASSFTTGTYGYTF
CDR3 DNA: TGTGCCAGCAGTTTCACGACAGGGACCTATGGCTACACCTTC

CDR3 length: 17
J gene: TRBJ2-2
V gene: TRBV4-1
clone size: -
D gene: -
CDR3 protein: CASSQVDMGFNTGELFF
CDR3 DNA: TGCGCCAGCAGCCAGGTGGACATGGGCTTCAACACCGGGGAGCTGTTTTTT

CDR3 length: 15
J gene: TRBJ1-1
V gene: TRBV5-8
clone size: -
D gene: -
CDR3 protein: CASKRIFSPYTEAFF
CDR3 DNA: TGTGCCAGCAAGAGGATTTTCTCCCCATACACTGAAGCTTTCTTT

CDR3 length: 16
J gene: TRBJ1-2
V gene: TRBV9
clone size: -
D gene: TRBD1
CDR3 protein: CASSPGTGYPNYGYTF
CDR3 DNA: TGTGCCAGCAGCCCAGGGACAGGCTACCCTAACTATGGCTACACCTTC

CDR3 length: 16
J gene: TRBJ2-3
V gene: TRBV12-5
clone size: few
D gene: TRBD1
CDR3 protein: CASGLRTGGRTDTQYF
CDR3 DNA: TGTGCTAGTGGTTTGCGGACAGGGGGACGCACAGATACGCAGTATTTT

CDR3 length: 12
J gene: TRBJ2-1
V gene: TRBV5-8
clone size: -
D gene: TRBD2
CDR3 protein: CASSSPGGEQFF
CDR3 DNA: TGTGCCAGCAGCTCCCCGGGGGGAGAGCAGTTCTTC

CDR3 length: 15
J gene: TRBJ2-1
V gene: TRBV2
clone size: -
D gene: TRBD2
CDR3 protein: CASRGGLELYNEQFF
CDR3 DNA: TGTGCCAGCAGGGGCGGACTAGAACTGTACAATGAGCAGTTCTTC

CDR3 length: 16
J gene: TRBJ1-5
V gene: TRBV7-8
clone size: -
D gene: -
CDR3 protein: CASSLDRDNSNQPQHF
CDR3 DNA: TGTGCCAGCAGCTTAGACAGAGACAATAGCAATCAGCCCCAGCATTTT

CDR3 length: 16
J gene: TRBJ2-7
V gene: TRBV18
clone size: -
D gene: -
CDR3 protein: CASSGLSFGETYEQYF
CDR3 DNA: TGTGCCAGCTCAGGGTTGAGCTTCGGGGAGACTTACGAGCAGTACTTC